The T cell receptor beta chain described here comes from a study of memory CD4+ T cells and cytomegalovirus serostatus. The sort gate was single viable CD3+CD4+CD8-CD45RO+ cells for memory CD4+ T cells. Sequenced by immunoSEQ multiplex PCR; TCRdb stores in-frame clones only, minus some. There are about 27,000 clones in the sample; 70% to 80% occur only once, and around 1% lies in the top ten. CDR3 size: 15 residues. The V end lost 6 bases, the J end lost 2 bases, and 14 bases lay between the germline ends. Germline V gene sequence: CDR1 SGHDN, CDR2 FVKESK. The chain has TRBV14 and TRBJ1-3, with D perhaps TRBD1 (6 bases). The clonotype was recovered from an adult in good health and CMV-seronegative. Sequencing was done on a sample of memory CD4+ T cells from blood. This chain's CDR3 is CASSPRAGAGNTIYF. The CDR3 DNA sequence: TGTGCCAGCAGTCCCAGGGCAGGGGCTGGAAACACCATATATTTT.